This TCR beta chain was obtained from a study of patients and donors after allogeneic stem cell transplantation. TCRdb reprocessed the RT-PCR reads via MiXCR and lists one record per CDR3 protein. The sample lists a few hundred thousand distinct CDR3 sequences; roughly two fifths were seen once. Trimming took off 0 bases at V and 0 bases at J, with 10 bases between the two ends. The CDR3 loop spans 15 amino acids. CDR1 is SGHKS and CDR2 is YYEKEE in the germline V gene (reference sequence). The TCR sequence derives from a human donor who was either an allogeneic HSCT recipient or a stem cell or donor lymphocyte infusion donor (not recorded which). It is not recorded whose cells these are; they may come from a transplant donor. Material: blood, either unsorted or a sorted T cell fraction (not recorded which). V and J are TRBV5-5 and TRBJ2-7; D unclear. CDR3 sequence (DNA): TGTGCCAGCAGCTTGGCCGGTTGGTCCTCCTACGAGCAGTACTTC. Amino acids: CASSLAGWSSYEQYF.